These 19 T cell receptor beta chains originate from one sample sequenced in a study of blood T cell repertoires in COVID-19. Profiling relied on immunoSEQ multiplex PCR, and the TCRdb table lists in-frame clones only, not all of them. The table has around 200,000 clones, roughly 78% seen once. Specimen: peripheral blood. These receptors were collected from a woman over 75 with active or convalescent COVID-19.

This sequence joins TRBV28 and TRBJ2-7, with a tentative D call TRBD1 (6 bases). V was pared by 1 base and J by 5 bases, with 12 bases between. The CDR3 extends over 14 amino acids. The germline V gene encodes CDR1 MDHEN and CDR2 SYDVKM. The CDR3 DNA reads TGTGCCAGCAGTTTATACTGGGGGCCCGACGAGCAGTACTTC. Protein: CASSLYWGPDEQYF.

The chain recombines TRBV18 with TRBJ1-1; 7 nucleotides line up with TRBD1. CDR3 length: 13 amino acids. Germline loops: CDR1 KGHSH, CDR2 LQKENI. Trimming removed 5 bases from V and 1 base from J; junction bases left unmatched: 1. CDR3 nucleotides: TGTGCCAGCTCAGGACAGGCGAACACTGAAGCTTTCTTT. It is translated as CASSGQANTEAFF.

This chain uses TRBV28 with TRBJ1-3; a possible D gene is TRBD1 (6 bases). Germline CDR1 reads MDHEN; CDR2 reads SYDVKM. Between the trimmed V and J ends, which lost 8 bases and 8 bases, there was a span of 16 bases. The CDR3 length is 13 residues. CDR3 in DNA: TGTGCCAGCGCAAGGGCCAGGGGAGACACCATATATTTT. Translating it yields CASARARGDTIYF.

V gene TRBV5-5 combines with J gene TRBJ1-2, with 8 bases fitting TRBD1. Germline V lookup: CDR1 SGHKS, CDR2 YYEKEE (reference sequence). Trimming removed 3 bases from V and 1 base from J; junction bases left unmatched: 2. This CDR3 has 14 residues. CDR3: CASSWDRSNYGYTF. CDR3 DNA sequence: TGTGCCAGCAGCTGGGACAGGAGTAACTATGGCTACACCTTC.

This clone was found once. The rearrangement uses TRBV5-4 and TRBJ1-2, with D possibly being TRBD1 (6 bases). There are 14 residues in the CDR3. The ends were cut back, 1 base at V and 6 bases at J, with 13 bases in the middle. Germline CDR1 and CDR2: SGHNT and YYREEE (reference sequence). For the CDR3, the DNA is TGTGCCAGCAGCTTGCAGGGGTTAACCGATGGCTACACCTTC. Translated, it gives CASSLQGLTDGYTF.

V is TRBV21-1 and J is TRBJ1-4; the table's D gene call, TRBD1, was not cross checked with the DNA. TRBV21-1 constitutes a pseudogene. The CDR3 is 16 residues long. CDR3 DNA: TGTGCCAGCAGCATTGCGCCGGACAGCTCTAATGAAAAACTGTTTTTT. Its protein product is CASSIAPDSSNEKLFF.

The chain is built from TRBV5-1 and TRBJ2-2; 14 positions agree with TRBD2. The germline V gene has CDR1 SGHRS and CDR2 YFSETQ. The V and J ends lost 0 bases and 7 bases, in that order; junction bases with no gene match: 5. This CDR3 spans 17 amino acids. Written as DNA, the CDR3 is TGCGCCAGCAGCTTGGCCGGGACTAGCGGGGGTTACGGGGAGCTGTTTTTT. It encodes CASSLAGTSGGYGELFF.

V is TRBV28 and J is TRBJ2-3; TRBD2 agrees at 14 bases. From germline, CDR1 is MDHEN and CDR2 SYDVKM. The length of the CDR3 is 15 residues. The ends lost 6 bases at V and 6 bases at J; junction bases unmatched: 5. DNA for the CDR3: TGTGCCAGCAGGACTAGCGGGGGGGCGGGGGATACGCAGTATTTT. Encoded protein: CASRTSGGAGDTQYF.

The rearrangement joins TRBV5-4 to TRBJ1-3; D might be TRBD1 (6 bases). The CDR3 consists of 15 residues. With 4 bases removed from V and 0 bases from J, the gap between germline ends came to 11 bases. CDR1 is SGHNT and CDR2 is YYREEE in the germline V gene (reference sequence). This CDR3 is CASSLIQGSGNTIYF. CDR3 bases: TGTGCCAGCAGCCTAATACAGGGCTCTGGAAACACCATATATTTT. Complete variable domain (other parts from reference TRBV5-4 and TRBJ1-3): ETGVTQSPTHLIKTRGQQVTLRCSSQSGHNTVSWYQQALGQGPQFIFQYYREEENGRGNFPPRFSGLQFPNYSSELNVNALELDDSALYLCASSLIQGSGNTIYFGEGSWLTVV.

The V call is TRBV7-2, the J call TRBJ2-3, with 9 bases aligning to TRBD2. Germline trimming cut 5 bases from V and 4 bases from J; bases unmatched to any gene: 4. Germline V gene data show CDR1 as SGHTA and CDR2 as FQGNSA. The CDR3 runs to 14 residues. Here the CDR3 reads CASSLRGGPDTQYF. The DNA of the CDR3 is TGTGCCAGCAGCCTGCGGGGGGGGCCAGATACGCAGTATTTT.

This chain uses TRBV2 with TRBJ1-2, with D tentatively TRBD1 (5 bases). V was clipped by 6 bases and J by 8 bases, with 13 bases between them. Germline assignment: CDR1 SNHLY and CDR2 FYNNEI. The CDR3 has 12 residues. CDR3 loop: CASSQTRGGYTF. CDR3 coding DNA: TGTGCCAGCAGCCAGACTAGGGGAGGCTACACCTTC.

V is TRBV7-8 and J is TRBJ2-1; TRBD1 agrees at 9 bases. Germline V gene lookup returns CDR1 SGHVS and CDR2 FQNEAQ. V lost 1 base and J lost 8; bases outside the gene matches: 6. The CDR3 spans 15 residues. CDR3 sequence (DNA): TGTGCCAGCAGCTTAGGGGGACAGGGTATCTATGAGCAGTTCTTC. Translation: CASSLGGQGIYEQFF.

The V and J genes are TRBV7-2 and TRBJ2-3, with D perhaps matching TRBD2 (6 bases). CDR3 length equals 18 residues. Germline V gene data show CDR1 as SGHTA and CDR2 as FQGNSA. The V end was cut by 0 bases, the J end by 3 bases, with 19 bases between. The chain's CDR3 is CASSLARRGWGRTDTQYF. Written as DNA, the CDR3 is TGTGCCAGCAGCTTAGCCCGGCGGGGATGGGGTCGGACAGATACGCAGTATTTT.

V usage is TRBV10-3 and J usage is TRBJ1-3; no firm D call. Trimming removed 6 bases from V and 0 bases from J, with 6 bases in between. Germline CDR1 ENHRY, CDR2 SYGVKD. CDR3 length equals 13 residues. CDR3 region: CAIRLGSGNTIYF. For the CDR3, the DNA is TGTGCCATCAGGCTCGGCTCTGGAAACACCATATATTTT.

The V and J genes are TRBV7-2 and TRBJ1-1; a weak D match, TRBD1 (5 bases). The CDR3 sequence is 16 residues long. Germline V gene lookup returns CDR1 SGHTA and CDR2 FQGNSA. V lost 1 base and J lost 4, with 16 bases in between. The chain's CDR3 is CASSLGSPGGGTEAFF. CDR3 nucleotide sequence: TGTGCCAGCAGCTTAGGGAGTCCGGGGGGTGGCACTGAAGCTTTCTTT.

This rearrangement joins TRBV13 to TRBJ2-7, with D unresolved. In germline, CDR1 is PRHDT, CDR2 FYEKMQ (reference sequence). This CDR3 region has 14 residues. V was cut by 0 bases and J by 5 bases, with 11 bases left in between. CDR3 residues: CASSLGYGNHEQYF. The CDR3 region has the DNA TGTGCCAGCAGCTTAGGTTACGGTAACCACGAGCAGTACTTC. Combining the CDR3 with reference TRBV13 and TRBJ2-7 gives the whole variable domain AAGVIQSPRHLIKEKRETATLKCYPIPRHDTVYWYQQGPGQDPQFLISFYEKMQSDKGSIPDRFSAQQFSDYHSELNMSSLELGDSALYFCASSLGYGNHEQYFGPGTRLTVT.

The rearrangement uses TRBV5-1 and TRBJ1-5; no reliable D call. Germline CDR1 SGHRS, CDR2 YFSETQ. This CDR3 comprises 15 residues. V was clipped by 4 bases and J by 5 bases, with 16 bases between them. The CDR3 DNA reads TGCGCCAGCAGCCCGGGATCCTTGACGGATCAGCCCCAGCATTTT. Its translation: CASSPGSLTDQPQHF.

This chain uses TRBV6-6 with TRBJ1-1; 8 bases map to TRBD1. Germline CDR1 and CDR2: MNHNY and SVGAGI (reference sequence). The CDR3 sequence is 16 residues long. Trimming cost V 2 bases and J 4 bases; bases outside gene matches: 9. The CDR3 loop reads CASSYDFNRGSTEAFF. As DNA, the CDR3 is TGTGCCAGCAGTTACGACTTCAACAGGGGGAGCACTGAAGCTTTCTTT.

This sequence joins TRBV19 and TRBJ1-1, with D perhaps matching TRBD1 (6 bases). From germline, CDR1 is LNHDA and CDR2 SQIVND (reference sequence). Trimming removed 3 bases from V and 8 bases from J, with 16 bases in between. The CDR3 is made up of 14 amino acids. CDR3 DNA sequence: TGTGCCAGTAGTATCCCGTTCCGACAGGAAGAAGCTTTCTTT. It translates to CASSIPFRQEEAFF.